This T cell receptor (beta chain) was captured by sequencing in a study of T-cell memory formation after mild COVID-19. Study findings and constraints: Later expanders leaned CD4+, whereas clones that contracted between day 15 and 85 were balanced CD4/CD8. A second wave of clones peaked on day 37, and their SARS-CoV-2 specificity went unconfirmed.

The CDR3 has 14 amino acids. V dropped 3 bases and J dropped 6; count of bases not matched to a gene: 5. Germline CDR1 SGHAT, CDR2 FQNNGV. TCR alpha and TCR beta cDNA libraries with sample barcodes and UMIs came from 5'RACE using constant-segment primers. TCRdb used MiXCR to reprocess the 5' RACE reads, holding one entry per CDR3 protein. The data show about 130,000 distinct CDR3 sequences, roughly 6% seen once. On this clonotype: The antigen is undetermined.

The receptor was derived from an adult woman who had mild COVID-19 (a few samples of this study predate the infection). Cell type and time point are not known. What was sequenced was PBMCs or a T cell subset sorted from them (not recorded which). The V and J genes are TRBV11-2 and TRBJ2-3, with TRBD1 matching over 8 bases. The CDR3 DNA reads as TGTGCCAGCAGCTTTCGGACAGGGCGGGATACGCAGTATTTT. The encoded protein is CASSFRTGRDTQYF.